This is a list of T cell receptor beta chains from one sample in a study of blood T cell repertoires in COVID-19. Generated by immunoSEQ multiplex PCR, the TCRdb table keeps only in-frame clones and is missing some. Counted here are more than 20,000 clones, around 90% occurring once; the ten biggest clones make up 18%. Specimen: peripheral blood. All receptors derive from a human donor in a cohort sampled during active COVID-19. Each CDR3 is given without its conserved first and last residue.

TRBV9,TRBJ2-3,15,ASSDPRGAWGTDTQY
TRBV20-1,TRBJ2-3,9,SAPTAGTQY
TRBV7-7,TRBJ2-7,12,ASSLGTGPYEQY
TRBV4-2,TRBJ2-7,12,ASSQGQGSYEQY
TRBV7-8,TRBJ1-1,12,ASTKGALGTEAF
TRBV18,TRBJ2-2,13,ASSPIGGNTGELF
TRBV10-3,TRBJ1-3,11,AISGLPGNTIY
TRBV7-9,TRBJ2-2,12,ASSLGGYTGELF
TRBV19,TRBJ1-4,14,ASSNKNRGEDEKLF
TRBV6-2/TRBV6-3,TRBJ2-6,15,ASSSFVALSGANVLT
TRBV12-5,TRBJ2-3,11,ASGLAAADTQY
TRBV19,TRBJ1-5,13,ASTSVVGGNQPQH
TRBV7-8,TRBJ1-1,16,ASSFGHPGQGGGTEAF
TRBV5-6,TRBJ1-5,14,ASSLGVSGQGQPQH
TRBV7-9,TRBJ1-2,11,ASSLPVNYGYT
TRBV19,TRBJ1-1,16,ASSTGFSLTAASPYAF
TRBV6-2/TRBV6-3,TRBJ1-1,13,ASSYPWTRNTEAF
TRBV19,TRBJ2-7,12,ASSSPGQYYEQY
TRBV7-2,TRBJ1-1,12,ASSLERVAAEAF
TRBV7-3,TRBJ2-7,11,ASSPGEGNEQY
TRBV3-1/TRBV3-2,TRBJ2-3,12,ASSPRGSTDTQY
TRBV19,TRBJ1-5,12,ASSTGQAGQPQH
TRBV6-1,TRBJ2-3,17,ASSDVDRGPSSGTDTQY
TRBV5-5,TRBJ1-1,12,ASSWGQGNLEAF
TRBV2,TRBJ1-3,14,ASTIGGAGTGNTIY
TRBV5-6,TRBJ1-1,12,ASSHGTVNTEAF